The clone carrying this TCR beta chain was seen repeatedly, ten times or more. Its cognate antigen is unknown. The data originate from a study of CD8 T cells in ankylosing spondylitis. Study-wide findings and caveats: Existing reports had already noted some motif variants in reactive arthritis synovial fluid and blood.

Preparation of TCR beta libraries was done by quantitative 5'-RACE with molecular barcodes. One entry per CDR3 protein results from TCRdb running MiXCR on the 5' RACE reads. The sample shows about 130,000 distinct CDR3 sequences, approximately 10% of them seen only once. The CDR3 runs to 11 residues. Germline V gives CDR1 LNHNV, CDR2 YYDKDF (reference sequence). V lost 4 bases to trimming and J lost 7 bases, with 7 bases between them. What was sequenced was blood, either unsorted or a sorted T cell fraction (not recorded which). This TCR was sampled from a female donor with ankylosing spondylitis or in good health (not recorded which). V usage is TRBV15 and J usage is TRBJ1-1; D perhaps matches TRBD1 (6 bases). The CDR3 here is CATSTDSEAFF. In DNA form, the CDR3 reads TGTGCCACCAGCACGGACAGTGAAGCTTTCTTT.